This T cell receptor (beta chain) originates from a study of OX40 agonist ivuxolimab in advanced cancers. In the study overall: Ivuxolimab is a fully human IgG2 antibody that activates OX40 (CD134). While on treatment, patients had intravenous ivuxolimab at 0.01 to 10 mg/kg every 2 weeks.

Findings and limits, study-wide: A proportion of nonresponders additionally exhibited low normalized T-cell clonal expansion.

Germline V gene sequence: CDR1 MNHEY, CDR2 SVGAGI. This CDR3 comprises 13 residues. Trimming took 5 bases from V and 0 from J, leaving 7 bases between them. In the case of this clone: What it binds is unknown.

Profiling relied on immunoSEQ multiplex PCR, and the TCRdb table lists in-frame clones only, not all of them. In the table there are almost 15,000 clones, 70% to 80% of which are singletons. The V call is TRBV6-5, the J call TRBJ1-1; D not resolved. The receptor was isolated from an adult with an advanced solid tumor such as melanoma, head and neck, liver or kidney cancer. The source was CD4+ or CD8+ T cells sorted from blood, collected in a trial of the OX40 agonist ivuxolimab. The CDR3 sequence is CASSEILNTEAFF. In nucleotides, the CDR3 is TGTGCCAGCAGTGAAATCTTGAACACTGAAGCTTTCTTT.